This T cell receptor beta chain is from a study of T cell responses to AZD1222 COVID-19 vaccine. As for this clone: Its cognate antigen is unknown.

Regarding the study as a whole: Possibly, clonal diversity was underestimated; donors were largely white British and included more females.

Using immunoSEQ multiplex PCR, the repertoire was profiled, and TCRdb retains in-frame clones only, with some absent. This sample yields 150,000 to 200,000 clones, of which around 91% are seen a single time; about 6.9% belongs to the top ten. Material: peripheral blood, obtained on day 0 of AZD1222 vaccination. The receptor was derived from an adult in good health.

In nucleotides, the CDR3 is TGTGCCAGCAGCTTAGGGGGGGACGCAGAGACCCAGTACTTC. Amino acids: CASSLGGDAETQYF. The V call is TRBV7-3, the J call TRBJ2-5, with 7 nucleotides matching TRBD2. This CDR3 has 14 residues. The J segment lost 4 bases and the V segment lost 2 bases, leaving 4 bases of the junction unmatched. Looked up from germline, CDR1 is SGHTA and CDR2 is FQGTGA.